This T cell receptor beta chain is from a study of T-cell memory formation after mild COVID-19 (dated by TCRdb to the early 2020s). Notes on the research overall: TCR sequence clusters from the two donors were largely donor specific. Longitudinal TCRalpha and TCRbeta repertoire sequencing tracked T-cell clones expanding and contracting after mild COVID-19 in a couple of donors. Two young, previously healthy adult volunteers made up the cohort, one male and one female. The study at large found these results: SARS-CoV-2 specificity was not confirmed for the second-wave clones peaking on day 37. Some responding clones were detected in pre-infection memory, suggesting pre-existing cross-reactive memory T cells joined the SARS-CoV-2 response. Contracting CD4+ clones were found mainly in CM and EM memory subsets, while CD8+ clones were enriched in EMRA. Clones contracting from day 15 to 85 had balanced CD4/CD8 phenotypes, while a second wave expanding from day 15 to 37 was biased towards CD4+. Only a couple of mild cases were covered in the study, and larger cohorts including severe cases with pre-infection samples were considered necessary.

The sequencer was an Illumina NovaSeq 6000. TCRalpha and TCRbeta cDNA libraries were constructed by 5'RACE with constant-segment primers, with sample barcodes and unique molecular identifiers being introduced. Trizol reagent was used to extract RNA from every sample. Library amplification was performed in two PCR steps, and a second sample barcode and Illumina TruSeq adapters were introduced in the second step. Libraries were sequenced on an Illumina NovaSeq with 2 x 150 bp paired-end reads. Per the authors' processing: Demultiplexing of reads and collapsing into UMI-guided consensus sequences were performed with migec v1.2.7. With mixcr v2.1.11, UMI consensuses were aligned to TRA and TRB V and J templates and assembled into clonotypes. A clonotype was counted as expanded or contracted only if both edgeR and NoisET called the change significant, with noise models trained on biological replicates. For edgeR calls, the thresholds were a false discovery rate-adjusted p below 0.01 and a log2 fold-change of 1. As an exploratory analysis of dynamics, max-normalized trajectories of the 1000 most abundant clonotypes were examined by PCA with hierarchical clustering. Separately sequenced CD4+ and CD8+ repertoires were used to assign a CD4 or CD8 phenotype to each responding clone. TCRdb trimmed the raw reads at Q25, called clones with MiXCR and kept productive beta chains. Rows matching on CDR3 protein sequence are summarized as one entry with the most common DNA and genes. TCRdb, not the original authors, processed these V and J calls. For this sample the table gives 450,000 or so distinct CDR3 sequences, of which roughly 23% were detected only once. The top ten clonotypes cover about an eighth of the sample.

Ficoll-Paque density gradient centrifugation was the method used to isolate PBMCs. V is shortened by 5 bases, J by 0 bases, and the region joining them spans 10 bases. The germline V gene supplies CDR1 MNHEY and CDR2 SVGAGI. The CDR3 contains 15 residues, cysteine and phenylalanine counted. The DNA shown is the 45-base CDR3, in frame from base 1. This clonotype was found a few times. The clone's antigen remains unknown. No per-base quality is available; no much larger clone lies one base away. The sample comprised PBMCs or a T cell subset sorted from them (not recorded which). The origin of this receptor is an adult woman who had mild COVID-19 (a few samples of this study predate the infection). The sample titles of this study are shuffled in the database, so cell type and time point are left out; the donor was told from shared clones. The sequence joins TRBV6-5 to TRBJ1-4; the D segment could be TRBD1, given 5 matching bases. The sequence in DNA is TGTGCCAGCAGTACCGGCAGGGCAACTAATGAAAAACTGTTTTTT. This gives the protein CASSTGRATNEKLFF.